This TCR beta chain was sequenced for a study of shared clonotypes between healthy human individuals. Study-level background: Researchers drew samples from two women and a few men aged 18 to 49. Overall study findings and caveats: Sequencing depth was a factor that was expected to affect clonotype sharing among donors. Across subsets, estimated richness was generally greater for naive than for memory populations.

To note about this clone: Its specificity is not known.

Over several immunoSEQ plates, each subset's genomic DNA was distributed in even portions. TCRdb's table, derived via immunoSEQ multiplex PCR, lists solely in-frame clones and lacks some. Of roughly 1,600,000 clones in the sample, approximately 98.5% were seen once. This receptor was identified in a young man in good health. The sequenced sample was naive CD4+ T cells sorted from blood. Subset here: CD45RA+ positively selected.

CDR3 sequence: CAISTRTNYGYTF. Here the CDR3 DNA reads TGTGCCATCAGCACCCGGACTAACTATGGCTACACCTTC. The chain employs TRBV10-3 and TRBJ1-2; D is ambiguous. This CDR3 spans 13 amino acids. V lost 6 bases, J lost 0 bases, and 8 bases lay in between. Germline-derived CDR1 and CDR2 are ENHRY and SYGVKD.